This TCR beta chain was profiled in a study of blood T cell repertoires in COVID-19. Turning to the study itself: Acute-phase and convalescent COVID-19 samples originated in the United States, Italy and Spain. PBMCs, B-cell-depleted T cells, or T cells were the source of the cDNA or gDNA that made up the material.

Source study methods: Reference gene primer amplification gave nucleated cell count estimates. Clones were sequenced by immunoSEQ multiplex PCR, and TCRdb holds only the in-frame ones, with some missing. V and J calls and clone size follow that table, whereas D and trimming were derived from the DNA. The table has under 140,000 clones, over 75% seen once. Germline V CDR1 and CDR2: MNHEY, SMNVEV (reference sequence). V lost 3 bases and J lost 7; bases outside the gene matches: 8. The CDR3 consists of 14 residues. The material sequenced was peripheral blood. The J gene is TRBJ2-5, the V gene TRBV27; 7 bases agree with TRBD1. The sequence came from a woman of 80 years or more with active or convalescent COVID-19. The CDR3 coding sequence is TGTGCCAGCAGTTTTATAGGGGGCGCGGTGACCCAGTACTTC. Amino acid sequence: CASSFIGGAVTQYF.